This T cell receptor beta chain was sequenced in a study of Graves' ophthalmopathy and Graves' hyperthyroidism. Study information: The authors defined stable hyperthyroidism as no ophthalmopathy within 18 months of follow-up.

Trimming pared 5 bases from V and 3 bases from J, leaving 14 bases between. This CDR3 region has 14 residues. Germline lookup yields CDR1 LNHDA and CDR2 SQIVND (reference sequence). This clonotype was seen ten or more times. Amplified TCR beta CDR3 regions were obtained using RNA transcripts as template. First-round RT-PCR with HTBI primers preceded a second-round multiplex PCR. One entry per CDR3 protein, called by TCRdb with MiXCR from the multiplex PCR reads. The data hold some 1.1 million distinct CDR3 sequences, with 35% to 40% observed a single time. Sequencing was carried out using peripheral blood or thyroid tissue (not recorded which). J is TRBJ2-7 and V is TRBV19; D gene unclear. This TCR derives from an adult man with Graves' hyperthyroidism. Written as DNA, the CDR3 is TGTGCCAGTAGTTCCCCAATCGACGGCTACGAGCAGTACTTC. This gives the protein CASSSPIDGYEQYF.